Below, 9 T cell receptor beta chains from the same sample are listed, as sequenced in a study of Ad26.COV2.S vaccination and SARS-CoV-2 variants. As to treatment: about 20 received Ad26.COV2.S at low or high dose, single or two shots; about five received placebo; per-sample allocation not given. Sampling happened 63 days after the first vaccine or placebo injection. Libraries were prepared by immunoSEQ multiplex PCR; TCRdb keeps only in-frame clonotypes and omits some of them. The table shows about 680,000 clones, with around 92% occurring only once. Sequenced here: peripheral blood, sampled in a trial of Ad26.COV2.S vaccine versus placebo. These receptors all stem from a person aged 18-65 years who received the Ad26.COV2.S COVID-19 vaccine or a placebo.

As for this clone: Other DNA sequences within the sample encode an identical CDR3. This chain joins TRBV18 and TRBJ2-3, with unresolved D. This CDR3 region has 15 residues. V lost 1 base to trimming and J lost 0 bases, with 8 bases between them. The germline gives CDR1 KGHSH, CDR2 LQKENI. DNA for the CDR3: TGTGCCAGCTCACCACAAGACCCTAGCACAGATACGCAGTATTTT. Its protein product is CASSPQDPSTDTQYF.

The J gene is TRBJ1-2, the V gene TRBV5-4; D ambiguous. This CDR3 is built from 16 residues. The germline V gene encodes CDR1 SGHNT and CDR2 YYREEE (reference sequence). Trimming removed 3 bases from V and 6 bases from J, with 21 bases in between. The CDR3 loop reads CASSSPEGLQKNGYTF. The CDR3 nucleotides read TGTGCCAGCAGCTCCCCCGAGGGCCTACAAAAGAATGGCTACACCTTC.

V gene TRBV6-1 combines with J gene TRBJ1-1, with D tentatively TRBD1 (6 bases). The germline gives CDR1 MNHNS, CDR2 SASEGT. Trimming shortened V by 3 bases and J by 7 bases, and 24 bases separated the two germline ends. The CDR3 consists of 17 residues. The CDR3 spells CASSDASGGRQIGEAFF. The CDR3 nucleotides read TGTGCCAGCAGTGACGCCTCGGGGGGCAGGCAAATCGGTGAAGCTTTCTTT.

V and J are TRBV10-3 and TRBJ1-1; D is unclear. Per the germline V gene, CDR1 is ENHRY and CDR2 is SYGVKD. V shed 6 bases and J shed 1 base, with 15 bases lying between them. The CDR3 has 15 amino acids. The CDR3 spells CAISPDGSKNTEAFF. CDR3 nucleotide sequence: TGTGCCATCAGCCCGGATGGCAGCAAGAACACTGAAGCTTTCTTT.

The chain carries TRBV7-9 and TRBJ2-7, with D perhaps being TRBD1 or TRBD2 (5 bases each). Germline V gene data show CDR1 as SEHNR and CDR2 as FQNEAQ (reference sequence). The CDR3 has 13 amino acids. V dropped 2 bases and J dropped 2 bases, with 7 bases sitting between them. The DNA for the CDR3 is TGTGCCAGCAGCTTACTGGGGGCCTACGAGCAGTACTTC. This gives the protein CASSLLGAYEQYF.

This chain connects TRBV13 to TRBJ2-7, with 8 bases aligning to TRBD2. CDR1 and CDR2 from the germline V gene are PRHDT and FYEKMQ (reference sequence). After removal of 5 bases from V and 0 bases from J, the junction contained 9 bases not matched to a gene. The CDR3 is 16 residues long. CDR3 nucleotide sequence: TGTGCCAGCAGCCGAGCTCTAGCGGGTAGCTCCTACGAGCAGTACTTC. Residues: CASSRALAGSSYEQYF.

V gene TRBV11-2 combines with J gene TRBJ2-5; TRBD2 aligns across 7 bases. The CDR3 contains 14 residues. V was clipped by 1 base and J by 5 bases; unmatched bases: 4. Germline V gene data show CDR1 as SGHAT and CDR2 as FQNNGV. Here the CDR3 DNA reads TGTGCCAGCAGCTTAGGGGCAGCGGGGGAGACCCAGTACTTC. Translated, it gives CASSLGAAGETQYF. The variable domain in full, with the rest retrieved from reference TRBV11-2 and TRBJ2-5, is EAGVAQSPRYKIIEKRQSVAFWCNPISGHATLYWYQQILGQGPKLLIQFQNNGVVDDSQLPKDRFSAERLKGVDSTLKIQPAKLEDSAVYLCASSLGAAGETQYFGPGTRLLVL.

The chain is built from TRBV7-9 and TRBJ2-7; 8 nucleotides match TRBD1. CDR3 length: 14 amino acids. V lost 4 bases to trimming and J lost 2 bases; unmatched junction nucleotides: 4. Per the germline V gene, CDR1 is SEHNR and CDR2 is FQNEAQ (reference sequence). CDR3: CASSSGGVPYEQYF. The CDR3 DNA sequence: TGTGCCAGCAGCTCAGGGGGCGTCCCCTACGAGCAGTACTTC.

The chain links TRBV27 to TRBJ2-2, with TRBD2 identical over 11 bases. The CDR3 totals 17 residues. V shed 5 bases, J shed 4 bases, and the junction held 9 bases outside the gene matches. Germline V lookup: CDR1 MNHEY, CDR2 SMNVEV (reference sequence). The CDR3 spells CASSLLTSGSGTGELFF. In DNA form, the CDR3 reads TGTGCCAGCAGTCTATTAACTAGCGGGAGCGGCACCGGGGAGCTGTTTTTT.